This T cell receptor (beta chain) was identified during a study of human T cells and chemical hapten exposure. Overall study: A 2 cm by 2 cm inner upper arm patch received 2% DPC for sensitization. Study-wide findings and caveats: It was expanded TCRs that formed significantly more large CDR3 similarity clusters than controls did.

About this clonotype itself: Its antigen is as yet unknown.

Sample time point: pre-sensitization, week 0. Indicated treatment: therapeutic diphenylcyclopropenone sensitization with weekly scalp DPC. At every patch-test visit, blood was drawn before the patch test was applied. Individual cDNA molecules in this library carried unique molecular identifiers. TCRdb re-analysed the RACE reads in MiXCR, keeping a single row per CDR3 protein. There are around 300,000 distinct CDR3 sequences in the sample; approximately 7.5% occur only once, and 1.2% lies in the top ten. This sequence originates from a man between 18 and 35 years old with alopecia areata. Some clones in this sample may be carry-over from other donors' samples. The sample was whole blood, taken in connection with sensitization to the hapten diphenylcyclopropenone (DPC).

CDR3 loop: CASGRLNSPLHF. The CDR3 bases are TGTGCCAGCGGCCGTCTCAATTCACCCCTCCACTTT. The chain is built from TRBV7-9 and TRBJ1-6; D call uncertain. With 8 bases removed from V and 7 bases from J, the gap between germline ends came to 9 bases. This CDR3 has 12 residues. Germline CDR1 reads SEHNR; CDR2 reads FQNEAQ (reference sequence).